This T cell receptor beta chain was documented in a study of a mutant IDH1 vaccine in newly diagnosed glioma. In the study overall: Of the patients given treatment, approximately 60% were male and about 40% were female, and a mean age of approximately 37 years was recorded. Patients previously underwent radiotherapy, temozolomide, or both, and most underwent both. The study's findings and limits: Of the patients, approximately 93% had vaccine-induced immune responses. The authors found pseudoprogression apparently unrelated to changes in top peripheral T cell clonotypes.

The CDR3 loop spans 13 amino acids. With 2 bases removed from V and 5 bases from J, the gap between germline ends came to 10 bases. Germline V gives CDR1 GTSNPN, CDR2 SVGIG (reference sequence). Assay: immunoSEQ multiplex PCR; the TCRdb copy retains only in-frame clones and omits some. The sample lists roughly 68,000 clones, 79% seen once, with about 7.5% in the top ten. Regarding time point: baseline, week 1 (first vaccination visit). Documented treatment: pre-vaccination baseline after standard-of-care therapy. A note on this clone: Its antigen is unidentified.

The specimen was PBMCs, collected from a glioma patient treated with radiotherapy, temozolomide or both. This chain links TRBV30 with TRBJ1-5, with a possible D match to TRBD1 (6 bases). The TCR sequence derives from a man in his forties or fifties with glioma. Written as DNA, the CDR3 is TGTGCCTGGAGTCAAAACAGGGATCAGCCCCAGCATTTT. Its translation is CAWSQNRDQPQHF.